This TCR beta chain was found in a study of CD8 T cells in ankylosing spondylitis. Study outcomes and limitations: Roughly eight highly homologous variants formed a TCR beta motif that appeared characteristic of ankylosing spondylitis blood.

As for this clonotype: The target antigen is unknown.

A quantitative 5'-RACE method, one with molecular barcodes, was used to make TCR beta libraries. TCRdb re-called the 5' RACE reads with MiXCR, one entry per CDR3 protein. The table has about 480,000 distinct CDR3 sequences, roughly 15% seen once. Germline V CDR1 and CDR2: SGHRS, YFSETQ. Trimming left V 3 bases short and J 7 bases short, with 16 bases between. The CDR3 consists of 15 residues. The receptor was isolated from a male donor with ankylosing spondylitis. Sequences were obtained from blood, either unsorted or a sorted T cell fraction (not recorded which). The V gene is TRBV5-1, the J gene TRBJ2-2; maybe TRBD1 (7 bases). CDR3 protein: CASSSPGGPGGELFF. In DNA form, the CDR3 reads TGCGCCAGCAGCTCCCCAGGGGGGCCTGGCGGGGAGCTGTTTTTT. The variable domain in full, completed from reference TRBV5-1 and TRBJ2-2, reads KAGVTQTPRYLIKTRGQQVTLSCSPISGHRSVSWYQQTPGQGLQFLFEYFSETQRNKGNFPGRFSGRQFSNSRSEMNVSTLELGDSALYLCASSSPGGPGGELFFGEGSRLTVL.